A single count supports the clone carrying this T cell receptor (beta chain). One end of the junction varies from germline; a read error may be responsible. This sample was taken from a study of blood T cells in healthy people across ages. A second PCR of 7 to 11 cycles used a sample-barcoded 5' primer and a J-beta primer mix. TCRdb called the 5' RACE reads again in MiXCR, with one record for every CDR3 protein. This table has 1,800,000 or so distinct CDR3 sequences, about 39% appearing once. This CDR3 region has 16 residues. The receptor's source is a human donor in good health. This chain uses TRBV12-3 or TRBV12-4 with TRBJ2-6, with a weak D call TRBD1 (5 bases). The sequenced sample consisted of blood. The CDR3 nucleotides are TGTGCCAGCAGACACACTGAAGACTCTGGGGCCGACGTCCTGACTTTC. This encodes CASRHTEDSGADVLTF.